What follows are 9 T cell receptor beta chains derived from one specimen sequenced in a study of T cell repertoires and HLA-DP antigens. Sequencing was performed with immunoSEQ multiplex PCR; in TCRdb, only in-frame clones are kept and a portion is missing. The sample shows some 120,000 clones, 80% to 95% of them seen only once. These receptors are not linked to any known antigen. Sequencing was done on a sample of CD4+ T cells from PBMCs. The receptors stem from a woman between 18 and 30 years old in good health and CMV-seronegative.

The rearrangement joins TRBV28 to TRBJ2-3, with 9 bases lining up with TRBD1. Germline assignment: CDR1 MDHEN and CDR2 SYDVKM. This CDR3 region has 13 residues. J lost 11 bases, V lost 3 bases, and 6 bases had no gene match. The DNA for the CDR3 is TGTGCCAGCAGTTTGTCACAGGGGGCCAAGCAGTATTTT. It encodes CASSLSQGAKQYF.

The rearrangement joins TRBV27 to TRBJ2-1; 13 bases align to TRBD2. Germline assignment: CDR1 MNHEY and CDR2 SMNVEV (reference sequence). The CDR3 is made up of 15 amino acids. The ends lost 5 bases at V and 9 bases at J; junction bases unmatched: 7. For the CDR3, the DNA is TGTGCCAGCAGTCCACGGACTAGCGGGGGTGGTGAGCAGTTCTTC. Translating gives CASSPRTSGGGEQFF.

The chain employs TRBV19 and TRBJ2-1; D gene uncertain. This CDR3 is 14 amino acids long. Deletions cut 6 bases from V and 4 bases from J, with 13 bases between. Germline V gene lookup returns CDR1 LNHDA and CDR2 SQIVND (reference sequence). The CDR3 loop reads CASSRFPGYNEQFF. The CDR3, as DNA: TGTGCCAGTAGCCGGTTCCCCGGGTACAATGAGCAGTTCTTC.

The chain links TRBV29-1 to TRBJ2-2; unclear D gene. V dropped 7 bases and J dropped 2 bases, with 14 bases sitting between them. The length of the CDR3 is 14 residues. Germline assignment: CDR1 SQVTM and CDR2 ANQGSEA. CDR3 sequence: CSATTSRNTGELFF. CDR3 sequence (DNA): TGCAGCGCAACGACATCCCGAAACACCGGGGAGCTGTTTTTT.

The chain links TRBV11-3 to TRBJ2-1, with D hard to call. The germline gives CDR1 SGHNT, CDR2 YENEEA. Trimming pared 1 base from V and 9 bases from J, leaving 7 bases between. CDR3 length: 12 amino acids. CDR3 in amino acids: CASSLAGREQFF. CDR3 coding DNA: TGTGCCAGCAGCTTAGCGGGCCGTGAGCAGTTCTTC.

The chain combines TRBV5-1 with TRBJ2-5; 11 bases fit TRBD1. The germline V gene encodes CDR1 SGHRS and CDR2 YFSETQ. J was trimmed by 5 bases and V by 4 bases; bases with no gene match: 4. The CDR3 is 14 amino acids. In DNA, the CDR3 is TGCGCCAGCAGCGGACAGGGGGCGCGGGAGACCCAGTACTTC. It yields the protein CASSGQGARETQYF.

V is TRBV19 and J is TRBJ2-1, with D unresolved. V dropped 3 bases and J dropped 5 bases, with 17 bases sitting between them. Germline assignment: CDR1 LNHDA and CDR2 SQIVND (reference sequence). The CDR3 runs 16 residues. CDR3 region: CASSIPRLGRDNEQFF. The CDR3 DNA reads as TGTGCCAGTAGTATCCCCCGCCTCGGAAGAGACAATGAGCAGTTCTTC.

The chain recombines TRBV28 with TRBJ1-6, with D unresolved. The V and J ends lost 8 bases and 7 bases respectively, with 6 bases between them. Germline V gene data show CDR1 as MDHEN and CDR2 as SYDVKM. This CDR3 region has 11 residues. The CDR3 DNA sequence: TGTGCCAGCGCGGGGAATTCACCCCTCCACTTT. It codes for CASAGNSPLHF.

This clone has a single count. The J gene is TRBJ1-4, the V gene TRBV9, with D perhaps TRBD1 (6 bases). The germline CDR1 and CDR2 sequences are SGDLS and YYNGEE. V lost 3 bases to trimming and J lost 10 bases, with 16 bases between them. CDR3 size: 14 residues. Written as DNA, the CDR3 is TGTGCCAGCAGCGAAACCGGGACAACGGCAAAACTGTTTTTT. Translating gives CASSETGTTAKLFF.